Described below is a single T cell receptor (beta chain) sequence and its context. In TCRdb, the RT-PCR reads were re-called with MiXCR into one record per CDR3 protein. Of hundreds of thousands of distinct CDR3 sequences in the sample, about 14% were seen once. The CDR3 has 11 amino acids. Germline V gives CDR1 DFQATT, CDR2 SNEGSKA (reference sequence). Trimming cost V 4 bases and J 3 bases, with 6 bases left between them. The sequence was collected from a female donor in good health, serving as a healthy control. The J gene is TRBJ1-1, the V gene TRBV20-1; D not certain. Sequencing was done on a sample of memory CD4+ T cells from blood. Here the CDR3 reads CSAMAYTEAFF. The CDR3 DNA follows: TGCAGTGCTATGGCGTACACTGAAGCTTTCTTT.